Listed below are T cell receptor beta chains from one sample, sequenced in a study of OX40 agonist ivuxolimab in advanced cancers. The protocol was immunoSEQ multiplex PCR, while the TCRdb copy is restricted to in-frame clones and leaves out a portion. The sample lists about 73,000 clones, about 93% seen once, with roughly 0.55% in the top ten. This sample comprised CD4+ or CD8+ T cells sorted from blood, obtained in a trial of the OX40 agonist ivuxolimab. The receptor set was obtained from an adult with an advanced solid tumor such as melanoma, head and neck, liver or kidney cancer. Both conserved end residues are part of each CDR3. Each record gives: J gene, V gene, D gene, clone size, CDR3 DNA, CDR3 protein. The D gene is left open where the match is weak. Clone size appears in some rows only: once, few, many, or a class for an expanded clone.

J: TRBJ1-4
V: TRBV4-2
D: TRBD1
size: -
DNA: TGTGCCAGCAGCCAGCCGGACAGGGAGAATGAAAAACTGTTTTTT
CDR3: CASSQPDRENEKLFF

J: TRBJ2-5
V: TRBV5-3
D: -
size: -
DNA: TGTGCCAGAACGGCCTGGGGATACCAAGAGACCCAGTACTTC
CDR3: CARTAWGYQETQYF

J: TRBJ2-7
V: TRBV14
D: TRBD2
size: -
DNA: TGTGCCAGCAGCCAATATTTCCTAGCGGGAGATGGCGAGCAGTACTTC
CDR3: CASSQYFLAGDGEQYF

J: TRBJ2-5
V: TRBV19
D: TRBD2
size: -
DNA: TGTGCCAGTAGTATTAGAGGGAGGGAACCGCTAGAGACCCAGTACTTC
CDR3: CASSIRGREPLETQYF

J: TRBJ2-5
V: TRBV19
D: -
size: -
DNA: TGTGCCAGTAAAGTGGGAGAGACCCAGTACTTC
CDR3: CASKVGETQYF

J: TRBJ2-7
V: TRBV18
D: -
size: -
DNA: TGTGCCAGCTCACCACCTCAGCTATACGAGCAGTACTTC
CDR3: CASSPPQLYEQYF

J: TRBJ1-1
V: TRBV7-2
D: -
size: -
DNA: TGTGCCAGCAGCTTAGATCGGGGTCGGAGCGCTGAAGCTTTCTTT
CDR3: CASSLDRGRSAEAFF

J: TRBJ2-3
V: TRBV7-6
D: -
size: -
DNA: TGTGCCAGCAGCCCTCTAGCGTCGACAGATACGCAGTATTTT
CDR3: CASSPLASTDTQYF

J: TRBJ2-7
V: TRBV5-1
D: TRBD1
size: -
DNA: TGCGCCAGCAGCTTCCTTGACAGGGGCTACGAGCAGTACTTC
CDR3: CASSFLDRGYEQYF

J: TRBJ2-1
V: TRBV7-3
D: TRBD2
size: -
DNA: TGTGCCAGCAGCCTTAGCGGGATAAATGAGCAGTTCTTC
CDR3: CASSLSGINEQFF

J: TRBJ2-2
V: TRBV2
D: -
size: -
DNA: TGTGCCAGCAGTGAAGCGGTCACAGTTATCACCGGGGAGCTGTTTTTT
CDR3: CASSEAVTVITGELFF

J: TRBJ2-6
V: TRBV5-1
D: -
size: once
DNA: TGCGCCAGCAGCTTGAGGGCAGGCGAAGGTGGGGCCAACGTCCTGACTTTC
CDR3: CASSLRAGEGGANVLTF

J: TRBJ2-1
V: TRBV25-1
D: TRBD1
size: -
DNA: TGTGCCAGCAAATCGGACAGGCCGAGCTCCTACAATGAGCAGTTCTTC
CDR3: CASKSDRPSSYNEQFF

J: TRBJ2-7
V: TRBV9
D: TRBD1
size: -
DNA: TGTGCCAGCAGCGTAGGAACAGGGGGACCCCTAGATGAGCAGTACTTC
CDR3: CASSVGTGGPLDEQYF

J: TRBJ1-2
V: TRBV7-2
D: -
size: -
DNA: TGTGCCAGCAGCTTAGAACCCGCAGAATATGGCTACACCTTC
CDR3: CASSLEPAEYGYTF

J: TRBJ2-5
V: TRBV4-2
D: -
size: -
DNA: TGTGCCAGCAGCCAAGATCACCAGCACGGACAAGAGACCCAGTACTTC
CDR3: CASSQDHQHGQETQYF

J: TRBJ1-5
V: TRBV15
D: TRBD1
size: -
DNA: TGTGCCACCAGCAGAGATGGAGGGGGCCAGCCCCAGCATTTT
CDR3: CATSRDGGGQPQHF

J: TRBJ1-2
V: TRBV19
D: TRBD1
size: once
DNA: TGTGCCAGTAGTAGCCTCCGGACAGGGATGGCTAACTATGGCTACACCTTC
CDR3: CASSSLRTGMANYGYTF

J: TRBJ1-1
V: TRBV7-9
D: -
size: -
DNA: TGTGCCAGCAGCTTAGTTGGGAATATGAACACTGAAGCTTTCTTT
CDR3: CASSLVGNMNTEAFF

J: TRBJ1-5
V: TRBV28
D: -
size: -
DNA: TGTGCCAGCGAAGACTCAGGAACTCAGCCCCAGCATTTT
CDR3: CASEDSGTQPQHF

J: TRBJ2-1
V: TRBV7-6
D: -
size: -
DNA: TGTGCCAGCAGCTTAGACAATGAGCAGTTCTTC
CDR3: CASSLDNEQFF

J: TRBJ2-3
V: TRBV4-1
D: -
size: -
DNA: TGCGCCAGCAGCCAAGGGGCGGGTCAAAGAGGAACAGATACGCAGTATTTT
CDR3: CASSQGAGQRGTDTQYF

J: TRBJ1-5
V: TRBV27
D: -
size: -
DNA: TGTGCCAGCAGCCAGAGCCCCCGCGGGGGCAATCAGCCCCAGCATTTT
CDR3: CASSQSPRGGNQPQHF

J: TRBJ2-2
V: TRBV19
D: -
size: -
DNA: TGTGCCAGTAGCCCAGGGAGGAACACCGGGGAGCTGTTTTTT
CDR3: CASSPGRNTGELFF

J: TRBJ1-5
V: TRBV27
D: -
size: -
DNA: TGTGCCAGCAGTTTCGCGGGTGGTATTCAGCCCCAGCATTTT
CDR3: CASSFAGGIQPQHF

J: TRBJ2-1
V: TRBV4-1
D: TRBD2
size: -
DNA: TGCGCCAGCAGCCAAGTAGGGTGGGGAGGGGATGAGCAGTTCTTC
CDR3: CASSQVGWGGDEQFF

J: TRBJ1-1
V: TRBV10-3
D: -
size: -
DNA: TGTGCCATCACCCTAGGGCAGGACACTGAAGCTTTCTTT
CDR3: CAITLGQDTEAFF

J: TRBJ1-4
V: TRBV28
D: TRBD1
size: -
DNA: TGTGCCAGCAGGGGAACCGGGACAGGGGAGGGAAAACTGTTTTTT
CDR3: CASRGTGTGEGKLFF

J: TRBJ1-5
V: TRBV28
D: TRBD1
size: few
DNA: TGTGCCACCGAGACAGGGACTCAGCCCCAGCATTTT
CDR3: CATETGTQPQHF

J: TRBJ2-7
V: TRBV2
D: -
size: -
DNA: TGTGCCTCATCCGGTCGACAGAGCTCCTACGAGCAGTACTTC
CDR3: CASSGRQSSYEQYF

J: TRBJ2-7
V: TRBV7-9
D: -
size: once
DNA: TGTGCCAGCAGCCTTACAGGGAACGAGCAGTACTTC
CDR3: CASSLTGNEQYF

J: TRBJ2-5
V: TRBV7-8
D: -
size: -
DNA: TGTGCCAGCAGCTCACGTAGGATTCCAGAGACCCAGTACTTC
CDR3: CASSSRRIPETQYF